Presented here are 30 T cell receptor beta chains from one specimen sequenced in a study of shared T cell receptors in the human thymus. Libraries were prepared by immunoSEQ multiplex PCR; TCRdb keeps only in-frame clonotypes and omits some of them. The profile shows around 340,000 clones, around 93% of them singletons. Sample: thymocytes. Every receptor here comes from a human donor.

The chain combines TRBV6-5 with TRBJ1-2, with D possibly being TRBD1 (5 bases). Looked up from germline, CDR1 is MNHEY and CDR2 is SVGAGI. This CDR3 is built from 14 residues. V lost 5 bases and J lost 6, with 16 bases in between. CDR3 bases: TGTGCCAGCAGTGGATGGGGGAAGGAGGATGGCTACACCTTC. Its protein is CASSGWGKEDGYTF.

The chain uses TRBV5-4 and TRBJ2-7, with 8 bases aligning to TRBD1. The length of the CDR3 is 17 residues. Per the germline V gene, CDR1 is SGHNT and CDR2 is YYREEE (reference sequence). Unmatched junction bases numbered 15, after V lost 4 bases and J lost 3 bases. The CDR3 bases are TGTGCCAGCAGCATCGGACAGGGTCCTCTTCTCGTCTACGAGCAGTACTTC. It is translated as CASSIGQGPLLVYEQYF. Filled out from reference TRBV5-4 and TRBJ2-7, the complete variable domain reads ETGVTQSPTHLIKTRGQQVTLRCSSQSGHNTVSWYQQALGQGPQFIFQYYREEENGRGNFPPRFSGLQFPNYSSELNVNALELDDSALYLCASSIGQGPLLVYEQYFGPGTRLTVT.

The chain combines TRBV27 with TRBJ2-5; TRBD1 is a possible D gene (7 bases). The J call may be faulty, since TRBJ2-7 better matches the DNA end. This CDR3 is 15 amino acids long. Germline V CDR1 and CDR2: MNHEY, SMNVEV (reference sequence). The CDR3 loop reads CARLPPGDSTYEQYF. The DNA of the CDR3 is TGTGCCAGATTACCACCGGGGGACAGCACCTACGAGCAGTACTTC.

This clone has a single count. This chain joins TRBV5-6 and TRBJ2-6; the D gene is possibly TRBD1 (5 bases). CDR1 SGHDT and CDR2 YYEEEE come from the germline V gene. V lost 0 bases and J 3 bases, leaving 10 bases between the germline ends. The CDR3 extends over 16 amino acids. The CDR3 sequence is CASSLAQGCGANVLTF. CDR3 DNA: TGTGCCAGCAGCTTGGCGCAGGGTTGTGGGGCCAACGTCCTGACTTTC.

The rearrangement links TRBV27 to TRBJ2-1, with unresolved D. The CDR3 sequence is 12 residues long. V lost 5 bases and J 5 bases, leaving 7 bases between the germline ends. Germline lookup yields CDR1 MNHEY and CDR2 SMNVEV (reference sequence). CDR3 nucleotides: TGTGCCAGCAGTCCCTGGGACAATGAGCAGTTCTTC. Its translation: CASSPWDNEQFF.

The table lists this clone with a count of one. V usage is TRBV7-2 and J usage is TRBJ2-3; D possibly corresponds to TRBD1 (7 bases). V dropped 5 bases and J dropped 4 bases, with 13 bases sitting between them. In germline, CDR1 is SGHTA, CDR2 FQGNSA. The CDR3 sequence is 14 residues long. The CDR3 DNA reads as TGTGCCAGCAGCCCCCGCAGGGGGGCAGATACGCAGTATTTT. The encoded protein is CASSPRRGADTQYF.

The CDR3 is CASSSPAGGQGASEQFF. Written as DNA, the CDR3 is TGTGCCAGCAGTTCCCCTGCTGGGGGACAGGGGGCCAGTGAGCAGTTCTTC. The chain joins TRBV28 to TRBJ2-1; TRBD1 agrees at 12 bases. V lost 4 bases to trimming and J lost 9 bases; unmatched junction nucleotides: 13. The CDR3 length is 17 residues. Germline-derived CDR1 and CDR2 are MDHEN and SYDVKM.

The chain links TRBV6-1 to TRBJ2-1; the match to TRBD2 covers 8 bases. Germline V gene data show CDR1 as MNHNS and CDR2 as SASEGT. CDR3 length: 16 residues. V was pared by 3 bases and J by 2 bases, with 6 bases of the junction left unmatched. The CDR3 coding sequence is TGTGCCAGCAGTGAGGGACTAGATGTAACCTACAATGAGCAGTTCTTC. It specifies CASSEGLDVTYNEQFF.

Concerning this clone: Other nucleotide sequences in the sample specify the same CDR3. The chain has TRBV6-1 and TRBJ2-4; 14 positions match TRBD2. J lost 7 bases, V lost 1 base, and 0 bases had no gene match. This CDR3 has 15 residues. Germline CDR1 is MNHNS and CDR2 is SASEGT. CDR3 DNA sequence: TGTGCCAGCAGTGAAGGGACTAGCGGGAGGAACATTCAGTACTTC. Residues: CASSEGTSGRNIQYF.

This chain uses TRBV5-1 with TRBJ2-7; 7 nucleotides agree with TRBD2. The CDR3 is 16 residues long. The V gene end was trimmed by 2 bases and the J gene end by 5 bases; junction bases not matched to a gene: 13. Germline lookup yields CDR1 SGHRS and CDR2 YFSETQ. The CDR3 region is CASSFGRESGKDEQYF. CDR3 coding DNA: TGCGCCAGCAGCTTCGGGCGGGAGTCTGGTAAGGACGAGCAGTACTTC.

This chain joins TRBV2 and TRBJ2-7; D possibly corresponds to TRBD1 (6 bases). CDR1 and CDR2 (germline): SNHLY, FYNNEI. The V end was cut by 3 bases, the J end by 4 bases, with 13 bases between. CDR3 length: 14 residues. CDR3 loop: CASSDARGKYEQYF. CDR3 sequence (DNA): TGTGCCAGCAGTGACGCCAGGGGAAAGTACGAGCAGTACTTC.

This chain connects TRBV19 to TRBJ1-5, with 8 bases lining up with TRBD1. The V segment lost 6 bases and the J segment 1 base; nucleotides outside the gene matches: 11. The length of the CDR3 is 17 residues. Germline V gene data show CDR1 as LNHDA and CDR2 as SQIVND (reference sequence). The CDR3 sequence is CASSPDRAGKSNQPQHF. The CDR3 nucleotides read TGTGCCAGTAGCCCGGACAGGGCGGGGAAGAGCAATCAGCCCCAGCATTTT. The whole variable domain, remainder taken from reference TRBV19 and TRBJ1-5, is DGGITQSPKYLFRKEGQNVTLSCEQNLNHDAMYWYRQDPGQGLRLIYYSQIVNDFQKGDIAEGYSVSREKKESFPLTVTSAQKNPTAFYLCASSPDRAGKSNQPQHFGDGTRLSIL.

The CDR3 region is CASSPTGGRYGYTF. The CDR3 bases are TGTGCCAGCTCACCTACGGGGGGTCGCTATGGCTACACCTTC. The chain combines TRBV18 with TRBJ1-2, with TRBD1 as a possible D gene (5 bases). This CDR3 region has 14 residues. Germline-derived CDR1 and CDR2 are KGHSH and LQKENI. The V gene lost 3 bases and the J gene lost 4 bases, with 12 bases spanning the gap. Drawing the rest from reference TRBV18 and TRBJ1-2, the complete variable domain is NAGVMQNPRHLVRRRGQEARLRCSPMKGHSHVYWYRQLPEEGLKFMVYLQKENIIDESGMPKERFSAEFPKEGPSILRIQQVVRGDSAAYFCASSPTGGRYGYTFGSGTRLTVV.

This clone has a single count. The chain uses TRBV4-1 and TRBJ2-3, with TRBD2 matching 7 bases. The V gene's germline CDR1 is MGHRA and CDR2 YSYEKL. The CDR3 covers 15 residues. Trimming at V came to 4 bases and at J to 2 bases, leaving 6 bases not matched to a gene. This CDR3 reads CASSPGGSATDTQYF. CDR3 coding DNA: TGCGCCAGCAGCCCTGGCGGGAGTGCCACAGATACGCAGTATTTT.

This clone was picked up a small number of times. The chain joins TRBV27 to TRBJ2-2; TRBD1 matches at 7 bases. Germline V CDR1 and CDR2: MNHEY, SMNVEV (reference sequence). V dropped 4 bases and J dropped 4; count of bases not matched to a gene: 9. CDR3 length equals 16 residues. The CDR3 region has the DNA TGTGCCAGCAGTTGCAAGGGGGCGCCGGGCACCGGGGAGCTGTTTTTT. It codes for CASSCKGAPGTGELFF.

The V and J genes are TRBV10-3 and TRBJ2-3; weak D call: TRBD1 (5 bases). The CDR3 length is 13 residues. The ends were cut back, 8 bases at V and 7 bases at J, with 16 bases in the middle. Germline CDR1 reads ENHRY; CDR2 reads SYGVKD. The CDR3 DNA sequence: TGTGCCATCGGAACCCCGACAGAGAATACGCAGTATTTT. Translation: CAIGTPTENTQYF.

The CDR3 spells CATSRDTYYNEQFF. DNA for the CDR3: TGTGCCACCAGCAGAGACACCTACTACAATGAGCAGTTCTTC. The J gene is TRBJ2-1, the V gene TRBV15; D not resolved. The germline CDR1 and CDR2 sequences are LNHNV and YYDKDF (reference sequence). The length of the CDR3 is 14 residues. With 0 bases removed from V and 3 bases from J, the gap between germline ends came to 6 bases.

The chain recombines TRBV7-5 with TRBJ1-5; the table calls TRBD1, which could not be checked here. TRBV7-5 is a pseudogene locus. The CDR3 is made up of 16 amino acids. The CDR3 DNA follows: TGTGTCAGAAGCTTCAATGGTCAGGGGGCCCGTCAGCCCCAGCATTTT. As protein: CVRSFNGQGARQPQHF.

The chain carries TRBV7-9 and TRBJ2-1; D not certain. There are 14 residues in the CDR3. Germline values: CDR1 SEHNR, CDR2 FQNEAQ (reference sequence). V lost 3 bases to trimming and J lost 6 bases, with 12 bases between them. The CDR3 reads CASSLPATTNEQFF. In DNA form, the CDR3 reads TGTGCCAGCAGCTTGCCAGCGACCACCAATGAGCAGTTCTTC.

The genes are TRBV7-9 and TRBJ2-7; D is tentatively TRBD1 or TRBD2 (5 bases each). The germline V gene has CDR1 SEHNR and CDR2 FQNEAQ (reference sequence). This CDR3 region has 16 residues. The V end was cut by 2 bases, the J end by 3 bases, with 17 bases between. The CDR3 is CASSLPGRLRVYEQYF. The CDR3 nucleotides are TGTGCCAGCAGCTTACCGGGGCGCTTGAGGGTCTACGAGCAGTACTTC.

This clone appeared once. Other DNA sequences within the sample encode an identical CDR3. J is TRBJ2-5 and V is TRBV18; D gene uncertain. The CDR3 consists of 12 residues. From germline, CDR1 is KGHSH and CDR2 LQKENI. V was shortened by 3 bases and J by 5 bases, with 7 bases between the two germline ends. The CDR3 nucleotides read TGTGCCAGCTCACCCCCGTCCGAGACCCAGTACTTC. Residues: CASSPPSETQYF.

The rearrangement links TRBV4-3 to TRBJ1-2; possible D gene TRBD1, 5 bases. Germline V gives CDR1 LGHNA, CDR2 YSLEER. Trimming stripped 4 bases from V and 4 bases from J, with 16 bases between. CDR3 length equals 15 residues. The CDR3 sequence is CASSLDRGGTYGYTF. As DNA, the CDR3 is TGCGCCAGCAGCCTTGACCGCGGGGGAACCTATGGCTACACCTTC.

This chain joins TRBV28 and TRBJ1-2; 8 positions agree with TRBD1. The V gene end was trimmed by 3 bases and the J gene end by 8 bases; junction bases not matched to a gene: 20. This CDR3 spans 18 amino acids. Germline values: CDR1 MDHEN, CDR2 SYDVKM. In DNA form, the CDR3 reads TGTGCCAGCAGTTTTTCTTCGGACAGGGTTCGGGGCCGCGAAGGCTACACCTTC. Its translation is CASSFSSDRVRGREGYTF.

V gene TRBV11-2 combines with J gene TRBJ2-3; 9 nucleotides align to TRBD2. The CDR3 is 18 amino acids. V lost 4 bases, J lost 4 bases, and 15 bases stayed unmatched. The germline V gene encodes CDR1 SGHAT and CDR2 FQNNGV. CDR3 loop: CASSSRLAGGPESDTQYF. The CDR3 bases are TGTGCCAGCAGCTCTAGACTGGCGGGAGGGCCTGAATCAGATACGCAGTATTTT.

The genes are TRBV19 and TRBJ2-2; 8 nucleotides align to TRBD2. Germline CDR1 is LNHDA and CDR2 is SQIVND (reference sequence). CDR3 length: 17 amino acids. V was clipped by 3 bases and J by 7 bases; unmatched bases: 13. The CDR3 DNA sequence: TGTGCCAGTAGTATTCCTAGCGGGCCCCCCCGCGGCGGGGAGCTGTTTTTT. This gives the protein CASSIPSGPPRGGELFF.

The chain has TRBV18 and TRBJ1-1; the D is unclear. V lost 3 bases and J lost 7, with 12 bases in between. Germline V gene lookup returns CDR1 KGHSH and CDR2 LQKENI. The length of the CDR3 is 13 residues. The CDR3 DNA is TGTGCCAGCTCACCCCACCCCGGGGTTGAAGCTTTCTTT. Encoded protein: CASSPHPGVEAFF.

The count of this clone is one. This rearrangement joins TRBV5-1 to TRBJ2-3; TRBD2 might be the D (5 bases). The CDR3 is made up of 15 amino acids. The ends were cut back, 2 bases at V and 1 base at J, with 11 bases in the middle. Germline V gene data show CDR1 as SGHRS and CDR2 as YFSETQ. In DNA, the CDR3 is TGCGCCAGCAGCTTCCTCGGGCGGGGCACAGATACGCAGTATTTT. It encodes CASSFLGRGTDTQYF.

Regarding this clone: Germline is not matched at one junction end, which may reflect a read error. The chain recombines TRBV27 with TRBJ2-7; D is possibly TRBD1 or TRBD2 (5 bases each). The CDR3 runs to 14 residues. In germline, CDR1 is MNHEY, CDR2 SMNVEV (reference sequence). The CDR3 is CASSLEGRIYEQYF. Written as DNA, the CDR3 is TGTGCCAGTAGTTTAGAGGGACGGATCTACGAGCAGTACTTC.

The chain carries TRBV6-4 and TRBJ1-1; D call uncertain. Germline V CDR1 and CDR2: MRHNA, SNTAGT. Trimming left V 3 bases short and J 0 bases short, with 14 bases between. There are 16 residues in the CDR3. The chain's CDR3 is CASSELPGAMNTEAFF. In nucleotides, the CDR3 is TGTGCCAGCAGTGAGCTGCCAGGTGCTATGAACACTGAAGCTTTCTTT.

The CDR3: CASSLGRGGLNEQFF. The CDR3 nucleotides are TGTGCCAGCAGTTTAGGCCGGGGAGGCTTAAACGAGCAGTTCTTC. The chain carries TRBV27 and TRBJ2-1, with a weak D call TRBD2 (6 bases). Deletions cut 2 bases from V and 10 bases from J, with 18 bases between. CDR3 length: 15 residues. Germline loops: CDR1 MNHEY, CDR2 SMNVEV (reference sequence).